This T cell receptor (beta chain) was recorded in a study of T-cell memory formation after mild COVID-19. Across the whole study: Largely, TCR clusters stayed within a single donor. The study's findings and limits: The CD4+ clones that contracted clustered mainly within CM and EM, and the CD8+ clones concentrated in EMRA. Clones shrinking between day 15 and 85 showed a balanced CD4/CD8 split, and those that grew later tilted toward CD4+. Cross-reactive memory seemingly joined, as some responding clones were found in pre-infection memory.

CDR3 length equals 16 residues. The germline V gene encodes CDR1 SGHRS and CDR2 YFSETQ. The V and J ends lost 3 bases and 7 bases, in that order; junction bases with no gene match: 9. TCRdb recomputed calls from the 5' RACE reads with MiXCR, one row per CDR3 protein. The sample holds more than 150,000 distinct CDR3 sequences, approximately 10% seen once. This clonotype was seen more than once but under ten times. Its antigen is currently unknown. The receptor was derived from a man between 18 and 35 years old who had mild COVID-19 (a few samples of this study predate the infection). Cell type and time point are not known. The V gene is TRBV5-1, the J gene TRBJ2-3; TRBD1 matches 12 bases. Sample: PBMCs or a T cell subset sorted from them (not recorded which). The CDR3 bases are TGCGCCAGCAGCTGGGGGACAGGGGGCCGTCCCTATACGCAGTATTTT. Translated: CASSWGTGGRPYTQYF.